This T cell receptor beta chain came from a study of T cells in localized non-small cell lung cancer. Study-level findings and limits: Longer overall survival was associated with a higher density of T cells in the blood. As only one tumor region underwent sequencing, heterogeneity remains possible.

The CDR3 consists of 19 residues. Germline loops: CDR1 SGDLS, CDR2 YYNGEE. V trimming: 4 bases; J trimming: 0 bases; junction bases outside the gene matches: 13. Assay: immunoSEQ multiplex PCR; the TCRdb copy retains only in-frame clones and omits some. The sample records 130,000 or so clones, roughly 90% being singletons. This clone appeared once. Antigen specificity is unknown. Source: peripheral blood, taken before any cancer treatment. The TCR sequence derives from a female donor of 60 years or more with stage I lung adenocarcinoma. V and J are TRBV9 and TRBJ2-1; 10 positions match TRBD2. The CDR3, as DNA: TGTGCCAGCAGCCCCCCCTTGGTAGCGGGAGGCCTCTCCTACAATGAGCAGTTCTTC. This gives the protein CASSPPLVAGGLSYNEQFF. Together with reference TRBV9 and TRBJ2-1, the CDR3 gives the full variable domain: DSGVTQTPKHLITATGQRVTLRCSPRSGDLSVYWYQQSLDQGLQFLIQYYNGEERAKGNILERFSAQQFPDLHSELNLSSLELGDSALYFCASSPPLVAGGLSYNEQFFGPGTRLTVL.